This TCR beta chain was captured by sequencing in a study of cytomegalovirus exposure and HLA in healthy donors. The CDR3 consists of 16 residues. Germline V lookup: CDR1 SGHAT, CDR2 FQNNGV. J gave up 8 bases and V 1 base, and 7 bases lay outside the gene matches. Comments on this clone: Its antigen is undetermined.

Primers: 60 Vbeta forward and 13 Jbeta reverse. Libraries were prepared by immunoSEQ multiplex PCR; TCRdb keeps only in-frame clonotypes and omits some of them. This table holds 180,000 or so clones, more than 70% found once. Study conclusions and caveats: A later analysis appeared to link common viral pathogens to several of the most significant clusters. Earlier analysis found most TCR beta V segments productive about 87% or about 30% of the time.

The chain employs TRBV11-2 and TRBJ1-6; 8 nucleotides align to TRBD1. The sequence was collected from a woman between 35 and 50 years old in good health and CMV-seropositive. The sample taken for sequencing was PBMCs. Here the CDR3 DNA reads TGTGCCAGCAGCTTAGGCCGGACAGGGTTAGATTCACCCCTCCACTTT. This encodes CASSLGRTGLDSPLHF. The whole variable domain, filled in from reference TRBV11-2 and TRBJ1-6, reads EAGVAQSPRYKIIEKRQSVAFWCNPISGHATLYWYQQILGQGPKLLIQFQNNGVVDDSQLPKDRFSAERLKGVDSTLKIQPAKLEDSAVYLCASSLGRTGLDSPLHFGNGTRLTVT.